This record covers a single T cell receptor (beta chain). Germline CDR1 is SGHTA and CDR2 is FQGTGA. Trimming pared 2 bases from V and 8 bases from J, leaving 16 bases between. The CDR3 sequence is 15 residues long. This specimen comes from a study of blood T cell repertoires in COVID-19. In the study overall: Acute and convalescent COVID-19 samples came from the United States, Italy and Spain.

In the original analysis: Reference gene primer amplification in the assay estimated nucleated cell counts. Sequenced by immunoSEQ multiplex PCR; TCRdb stores in-frame clones only, minus some. V and J calls and clone size are as listed in that table; D and trimming were resolved from the DNA. The repertoire includes some 260,000 clones, 86% of them detected once, and less than 2% sits in the top ten. This chain uses TRBV7-3 with TRBJ2-1; D gene unclear. Source material: PBMCs or T cells enriched from blood (not recorded which). This receptor was identified in a man aged 40-50 years who had recovered from COVID-19. The DNA for the CDR3 is TGTGCCAGCAGCTTAGTAATGGGCGAAGGTCATGAGCAGTTCTTC. This sequence encodes CASSLVMGEGHEQFF.